These 18 T cell receptor beta chains were sequenced from one sample in a study of beta chain features in type 1 diabetes. Study-level findings and limits: Patients with Type 1 diabetes showed moderately but significantly shorter TCRB CDR3s in all four CD4+ subsets.

Reverse transcription of all isolated RNA meant that expressed TCRB transcripts were sequenced. Some clones are missing from TCRdb's copy, which holds only in-frame ones; the method was immunoSEQ multiplex PCR. The data contain 350,000 to 400,000 clones, around 12% of them singletons. Their target antigens are unknown. The sample taken for sequencing was naive CD4+ T cells from blood. These receptors were collected from a woman between 18 and 29 years old with type 1 diabetes.

The genes are TRBV10-3 and TRBJ2-1, with 8 nucleotides matching TRBD1. CDR3 size: 12 residues. CDR1 is ENHRY, CDR2 SYGVKD, per germline. Trimming took 8 bases from V and 8 from J; bases not matched to a gene: 5. CDR3 in DNA: TGTGCCATCCGTGGGACAGGCGATGAGCAGTTCTTC. Translation gives CAIRGTGDEQFF.

This clone was observed a handful of times. Other DNA sequences of this sample code for an identical CDR3. The chain employs TRBV18 and TRBJ2-5; TRBD2 is a possible D gene (6 bases). This CDR3 contains 13 residues. Germline V gives CDR1 KGHSH, CDR2 LQKENI. V was clipped by 3 bases and J by 1 base, with 6 bases between them. CDR3 sequence (DNA): TGTGCCAGCTCACCGGGACTCCAAGAGACCCAGTACTTC. Translating it yields CASSPGLQETQYF.

The CDR3 DNA sequence: TGTGCCAGCAGTTATTTGGACAGAACCTACGAGCAGTACTTC. This codes for CASSYLDRTYEQYF. The chain is built from TRBV6-5 and TRBJ2-7; TRBD1 is a possible D gene (6 bases). V dropped 3 bases and J dropped 2 bases, with 11 bases sitting between them. The CDR3 runs to 14 residues. Germline V gene data show CDR1 as MNHEY and CDR2 as SVGAGI.

The CDR3 loop is CAITHGQGDGYTF. The CDR3 region has the DNA TGTGCCATCACCCACGGACAGGGGGATGGCTACACCTTC. J is TRBJ1-2 and V is TRBV10-3; TRBD1 matches at 10 bases. The CDR3 contains 13 residues. Germline lookup yields CDR1 ENHRY and CDR2 SYGVKD. Trimming cost V 7 bases and J 6 bases; bases outside gene matches: 5.

Only a few counts were recorded for this clone. This rearrangement joins TRBV7-2 to TRBJ2-4; 8 nucleotides align to TRBD2. The CDR3 totals 17 residues. The germline V gene encodes CDR1 SGHTA and CDR2 FQGNSA. With 7 bases clipped from V and 4 bases from J, the junction kept 15 bases outside the gene matches. CDR3 amino acids: CASKGLRGGSDKNIQYF. DNA for the CDR3: TGTGCCAGCAAGGGGCTCCGGGGGGGTTCGGATAAAAACATTCAGTACTTC. The full variable domain, in which reference TRBV7-2 and TRBJ2-4 provide the parts outside the CDR3, is GAGVSQSPSNKVTEKGKDVELRCDPISGHTALYWYRQSLGQGLEFLIYFQGNSAPDKSGLPSDRFSAERTGGSVSTLTIQRTQQEDSAVYLCASKGLRGGSDKNIQYFGAGTRLSVL.

This clone has just a few counts. V is TRBV5-8 and J is TRBJ1-1; possibly TRBD1 for D (5 bases). CDR1 and CDR2 from the germline V gene are SGHTS and YDEGEE. The V end lost 10 bases, the J end lost 0 bases, and 16 bases lay between the germline ends. CDR3 length equals 14 residues. The CDR3 DNA reads as TGTGCCCACCGGAGGGGCTATATGAACACTGAAGCTTTCTTT. As protein: CAHRRGYMNTEAFF.

This clone was picked up a small number of times. The chain recombines TRBV27 with TRBJ2-1, with 8 nucleotides matching TRBD2. With 8 bases clipped from V and 10 bases from J, the junction kept 10 bases outside the gene matches. The CDR3 consists of 13 residues. Per germline, CDR1 MNHEY and CDR2 SMNVEV (reference sequence). CDR3 in DNA: TGTGCCAGCGCTGAGCGGGAGTTAGGAGAGCAGTTCTTC. Protein: CASAERELGEQFF.

The chain has TRBV7-3 and TRBJ2-1; D not resolved. This CDR3 comprises 14 residues. Deletions cut 5 bases from V and 9 bases from J, with 17 bases between. The germline CDR1 and CDR2 sequences are SGHTA and FQGTGA. The CDR3 nucleotides read TGTGCCAGCAGCCCCTCCGACCCGTCGGGTGAGCAGTTCTTC. As protein: CASSPSDPSGEQFF.

The chain uses TRBV29-1 and TRBJ2-4, with TRBD1 identical over 8 bases. J gave up 8 bases and V 1 base, and 7 bases lay outside the gene matches. The CDR3 contains 14 residues. CDR1 is SQVTM and CDR2 is ANQGSEA in the germline V gene. The CDR3 reads CSVEGQGAADIQYF. The DNA for the CDR3 is TGCAGCGTTGAAGGGCAGGGGGCGGCGGACATTCAGTACTTC.

This clone was seen a handful of times. The V gene is TRBV5-4, the J gene TRBJ2-2, with 7 bases lining up with TRBD1. V dropped 0 bases and J dropped 6; count of bases not matched to a gene: 2. The CDR3 covers 14 residues. CDR1 and CDR2 (germline): SGHNT, YYREEE (reference sequence). CDR3 coding DNA: TGTGCCAGCAGCTTGGGGCAGGGGGCCGGGGAGCTGTTTTTT. The encoded protein is CASSLGQGAGELFF.

This clone was detected a few times. The rearrangement links TRBV20-1 to TRBJ1-2; D ambiguous. Germline V gives CDR1 DFQATT, CDR2 SNEGSKA (reference sequence). The CDR3 is 11 residues long. The V and J ends lost 8 bases and 4 bases respectively, with 11 bases between them. CDR3 coding DNA: TGCAGTACCGGGAGGCCCTATGGCTACACCTTC. Its translation: CSTGRPYGYTF.

This sequence joins TRBV30 and TRBJ2-7; D gene unclear. This CDR3 region has 12 residues. Germline CDR1 GTSNPN, CDR2 SVGIG (reference sequence). Trimming took off 5 bases at V and 6 bases at J, with 14 bases between the two ends. The chain's CDR3 is CAWGLNSGEQYF. The CDR3 DNA reads as TGTGCCTGGGGTTTAAACAGTGGCGAGCAGTACTTC.

This clone was detected a few times. The rearrangement uses TRBV5-1 and TRBJ2-3, with TRBD2 identical over 7 bases. CDR3 length: 18 amino acids. The J segment lost 6 bases and the V segment lost 0 bases, leaving 16 bases of the junction unmatched. CDR1 is SGHRS and CDR2 is YFSETQ in the germline V gene. CDR3 protein: CASSLAGIAGQTADTQYF. Written as DNA, the CDR3 is TGCGCCAGCAGCTTGGCGGGGATAGCGGGCCAGACGGCCGATACGCAGTATTTT.

This clone was detected only a few times. The chain combines TRBV30 with TRBJ1-1; D is possibly TRBD1 (6 bases). Trimming cost V 4 bases and J 3 bases, with 12 bases left between them. This CDR3 region has 13 residues. Germline-derived CDR1 and CDR2 are GTSNPN and SVGIG (reference sequence). CDR3 protein: CAWTLTGDTEAFF. CDR3 nucleotides: TGTGCCTGGACCCTGACAGGAGACACTGAAGCTTTCTTT.

The V gene is TRBV5-1, the J gene TRBJ2-7; 7 bases are shared with TRBD2. J was trimmed by 2 bases and V by 4 bases; bases with no gene match: 6. Germline CDR1 is SGHRS and CDR2 is YFSETQ. The CDR3 is made up of 14 amino acids. The DNA of the CDR3 is TGCGCCAGCAGCCGGGGGGACGCCGCCTACGAGCAGTACTTC. Protein: CASSRGDAAYEQYF.

This clone was observed a few times. The chain links TRBV4-3 to TRBJ2-1; D unclear. This CDR3 contains 14 residues. V gave up 3 bases and J gave up 5 bases, with 11 bases separating them. Germline V gives CDR1 LGHNA, CDR2 YSLEER. Here the CDR3 reads CASSQSPQNNEQFF. CDR3 coding DNA: TGCGCCAGCAGCCAGTCGCCCCAGAACAATGAGCAGTTCTTC.

The chain has TRBV7-6 and TRBJ2-5; 8 nucleotides match TRBD2. With V trimmed by 1 base and J by 4 bases, 17 bases remained unmatched. The germline V gene encodes CDR1 SGHVS and CDR2 FNYEAQ. The CDR3 loop spans 19 amino acids. The CDR3 bases are TGTGCCAGCAGCTTAGGAGGTCGGCTAGCGGGTCCCCGGGGAGAGACCCAGTACTTC. This sequence encodes CASSLGGRLAGPRGETQYF.

This clone was seen only a few times. V is TRBV28 and J is TRBJ1-5; a weak D match, TRBD1 (6 bases). The V end lost 5 bases, the J end lost 3 bases, and 8 bases lay between the germline ends. The germline gives CDR1 MDHEN, CDR2 SYDVKM. The CDR3 is 13 residues long. CDR3 in amino acids: CASSTGINQPQHF. CDR3 in DNA: TGTGCCAGCAGTACAGGGATCAATCAGCCCCAGCATTTT.